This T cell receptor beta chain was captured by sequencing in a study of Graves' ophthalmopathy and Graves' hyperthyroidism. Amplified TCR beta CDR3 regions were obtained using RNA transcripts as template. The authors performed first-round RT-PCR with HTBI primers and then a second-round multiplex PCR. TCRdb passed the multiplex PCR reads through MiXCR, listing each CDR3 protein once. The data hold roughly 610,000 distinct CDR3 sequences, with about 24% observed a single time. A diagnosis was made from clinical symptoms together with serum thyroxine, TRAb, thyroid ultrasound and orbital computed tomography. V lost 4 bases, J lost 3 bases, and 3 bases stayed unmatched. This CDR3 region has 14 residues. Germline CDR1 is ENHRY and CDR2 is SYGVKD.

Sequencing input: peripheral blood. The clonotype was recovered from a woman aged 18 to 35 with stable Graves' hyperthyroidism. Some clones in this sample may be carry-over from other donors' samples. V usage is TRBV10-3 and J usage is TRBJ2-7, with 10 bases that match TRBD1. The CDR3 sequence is CAISGGTGVYEQYF. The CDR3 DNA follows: TGTGCCATCAGTGGGGGGACAGGGGTCTACGAGCAGTACTTC.